A selection of T cell receptor beta chains follows, all from one sample in a study of patients and donors after allogeneic stem cell transplantation. TCRdb called the RT-PCR reads again in MiXCR, with one record for every CDR3 protein. The profile shows about a million distinct CDR3 sequences, approximately 19% of them singletons. The sequenced material came from blood, either unsorted or a sorted T cell fraction (not recorded which). The receptors derive from a human donor who was either an allogeneic HSCT recipient or a stem cell or donor lymphocyte infusion donor (not recorded which). It is not recorded whose cells these are; they may come from a transplant donor. Each CDR3 is given with its conserved first and last residue. The D gene is left open where the match is weak. Clone size appears in some rows only: once, few, many, or a class for an expanded clone.

DNA	CDR3	V	J	D	size
TGTGCCAGCAGCTTGCGGACAGGCGGCTATGGCTACACCTTC	CASSLRTGGYGYTF	TRBV21-1	TRBJ1-2	-	many
TGTGCCAGCACCTTAGATCGAACAGGGCATACTGAAGCTTTCTTT	CASTLDRTGHTEAFF	TRBV27	TRBJ1-1	-	few
TGTGCCAGCAGTAGACAGGGGGCCCACGAGCAGTACTTC	CASSRQGAHEQYF	TRBV6-1	TRBJ2-7	TRBD1	-
TGTGCCAGCAGCTTCGGACAGGGCGATGGAAAACTGTTTTTT	CASSFGQGDGKLFF	TRBV5-6	TRBJ1-4	TRBD1	many
TGTGCCAGCAGACGCGACCGAGGGGCAGCTTTCTTT	CASRRDRGAAFF	TRBV14	TRBJ1-1	-	few
TGTGCCACCAGCCGTCGGGACAGGGGGAACACCGGGGAGCTGTTTTTT	CATSRRDRGNTGELFF	TRBV15	TRBJ2-2	TRBD1	few
TGTGCCAGCTCAAGAAATGGGCGGTACGAGCAGTACTTC	CASSRNGRYEQYF	TRBV2	TRBJ2-7	-	once
TGTGCCAGCAGTCCCCCTTATGCAGGGCACTACGAGCAGTACTTC	CASSPPYAGHYEQYF	TRBV28	TRBJ2-7	-	-
TGCAGTGCTCGCCGCGGGGACCCCGGCCAAGAGACCCAGTACTTC	CSARRGDPGQETQYF	TRBV20-1	TRBJ2-5	-	-
TGTGCCAGCAGTGAAGGGGCTACTAGCGGGAGCAGGAATGAGCAGTTCTTC	CASSEGATSGSRNEQFF	TRBV2	TRBJ2-1	TRBD2	few
TGTGCCAGCAGCTTAAAAAAGGGACGGGACCGATCTGGCTACACCTTC	CASSLKKGRDRSGYTF	TRBV21-1	TRBJ1-2	-	-
TGCAGTGGGAGAAAACCGGGACAGTTAACAAATGAGCAGTTCTTC	CSGRKPGQLTNEQFF	TRBV20-1	TRBJ2-1	TRBD1	-
TGTGCCAGCAGTTTGGGGGCTCCAAGTCAGCCCCAGCATTTT	CASSLGAPSQPQHF	TRBV12-3/TRBV12-4	TRBJ1-5	-	few
TGTGCCATCAGTGGGACAGGGGAACAGCCCCAGCATTTT	CAISGTGEQPQHF	TRBV10-3	TRBJ1-5	TRBD1	-
TGTGCCTCGGGACCCTCCTATGAAGAGACCCAGTACTTC	CASGPSYEETQYF	TRBV10-3	TRBJ2-5	-	few
TGTGCCAGCAGCGATCCGGGACTAGCGGAGACCCAGTACTTC	CASSDPGLAETQYF	TRBV5-6	TRBJ2-5	TRBD2	-
TGTGCCAGCAGCCTAAGAGAGGGTAGCAATCAGCCCCAGCATTTT	CASSLREGSNQPQHF	TRBV5-5	TRBJ1-5	-	-
TGTGCCAGCAGCTCCATCCAAAGGGGTTCCTACGAGCAGTACTTC	CASSSIQRGSYEQYF	TRBV11-2	TRBJ2-7	-	-
TGTGCCAGCAGCAGCCGACTAGCGGACCAAGAGACCCAGTACTTC	CASSSRLADQETQYF	TRBV4-2	TRBJ2-5	TRBD2	few
TGTGCCAGCAGCCCACAAGCGGGGGGGAGGGACGATGAGCAGTTCTTC	CASSPQAGGRDDEQFF	TRBV9	TRBJ2-1	TRBD2	-
TGCGCCAGCAGCCGATCACAGGGGGGCTACAATGAGCAGTTCTTC	CASSRSQGGYNEQFF	TRBV5-1	TRBJ2-1	TRBD1	many
TGCGCCAGCAGCCTAACAGGATACACAGATACGCAGTATTTT	CASSLTGYTDTQYF	TRBV5-1	TRBJ2-3	-	many
TGTGCCAGCAGTTACTCGAATCACCCGAACACTGAAGCTTTCTTT	CASSYSNHPNTEAFF	TRBV6-5	TRBJ1-1	-	-
TGCGCCAGCAGCAGGCGGACTAGCGGGACCCTTCGGGAGACCCAGTACTTC	CASSRRTSGTLRETQYF	TRBV5-1	TRBJ2-5	TRBD2	-
TGTGCCAGCAGTTACGAAGCGGGAGTATACGAGCAGTACTTC	CASSYEAGVYEQYF	TRBV6-2/TRBV6-3	TRBJ2-7	TRBD2	-
TGCAGTGCTAGTACAGGGGGTGAGCAGTTCTTC	CSASTGGEQFF	TRBV20-1	TRBJ2-1	TRBD1	many
TGTGCCAGCAGTTTCCTCCCGGGCAGGGGTAAAGAGACCCAGTACTTC	CASSFLPGRGKETQYF	TRBV12-3/TRBV12-4	TRBJ2-5	-	-
TGCAGTGCTAGTTGGCAGTCTAGCAATCAGCCCCAGCATTTT	CSASWQSSNQPQHF	TRBV20-1	TRBJ1-5	-	few
TGTGCCAGCAGCCAGCCATACACCTTCCACAATGAGCAGTTCTTC	CASSQPYTFHNEQFF	TRBV28	TRBJ2-1	-	few
TGTGCCCATACAGGGGAGAACACCGGGGAGCTGTTTTTT	CAHTGENTGELFF	TRBV30	TRBJ2-2	TRBD1	-
TGTGCCAGCAGACTTTGGGACAGGGGCTCCTATGGCTACACCTTC	CASRLWDRGSYGYTF	TRBV6-1	TRBJ1-2	TRBD1	-
TGTGCCAGCAGCACCCTCGGGGGGTCCGGTGAAGCTTTCTTT	CASSTLGGSGEAFF	TRBV11-2	TRBJ1-1	-	-
TGCAGTGCTAGAGATACGGGCGGGGGGGCTGAAGCTTTCTTT	CSARDTGGGAEAFF	TRBV20-1	TRBJ1-1	-	-
TGTGCCAGCAGTTTCTCCGGGAGCGGGAGGGGAGAGACCCAGTACTTC	CASSFSGSGRGETQYF	TRBV27	TRBJ2-5	TRBD2	few
TGTGCCAGCAGCGACTCCCATCCGTACAATGAGCAGTTCTTC	CASSDSHPYNEQFF	TRBV6-1	TRBJ2-1	-	-
TGCGCCAGCAGCCCGTCGGGACAGCACAATGAGCAGTTCTTC	CASSPSGQHNEQFF	TRBV5-1	TRBJ2-1	TRBD1	many
TGTGCCAGCAGCGTAGGGGGACAGAGCACAGATACGCAGTATTTT	CASSVGGQSTDTQYF	TRBV9	TRBJ2-3	TRBD1	-
TGTGCCAGCAGTTACACCAAACCGGGGGGGTCTGGGGCCAACGTCCTGACTTTC	CASSYTKPGGSGANVLTF	TRBV6-5	TRBJ2-6	TRBD2	-
TGTGCCAGTACCCTTCGGGGTACTGAAGCTTTCTTT	CASTLRGTEAFF	TRBV19	TRBJ1-1	-	-
TGTGCCAGCAGTCGTCCCGGGACTAGCGGGAGACTCTACAATGAGCAGTTCTTC	CASSRPGTSGRLYNEQFF	TRBV12-3/TRBV12-4	TRBJ2-1	TRBD2	few
TGTGCCAGCACTTGGACTAGCGGGAGTAACAATGAGCAGTTCTTC	CASTWTSGSNNEQFF	TRBV12-3/TRBV12-4	TRBJ2-1	TRBD2	-
TGCGCCAGCAGTCGGGGACAGGGGACAACTAATGAAAAACTGTTTTTT	CASSRGQGTTNEKLFF	TRBV5-1	TRBJ1-4	TRBD1	-
TGTGCCAGCAGTTTGGACAGGATCAAGTCCTACGAGCAGTACTTC	CASSLDRIKSYEQYF	TRBV27	TRBJ2-7	TRBD1	-
TGTGCCAGCAGCCCCGACAGAATGGATGGCTACACCTTC	CASSPDRMDGYTF	TRBV7-9	TRBJ1-2	-	few
TGTGCCAGCAGCCTGTGGTCGGGGAATGAAAAACTGTTTTTT	CASSLWSGNEKLFF	TRBV5-8	TRBJ1-4	-	-
TGTGCCAGCTCACCAGGGGGGCAAGCCTACAATGAGCAGTTCTTC	CASSPGGQAYNEQFF	TRBV18	TRBJ2-1	-	many
TGTGCCAGCAGCGTAGGGGTGGCTAACACAGATACGCAGTATTTT	CASSVGVANTDTQYF	TRBV9	TRBJ2-3	-	few
TGTGCCAGCAGTGATGAGGTCCTAGGGGAGACCCAGTACTTC	CASSDEVLGETQYF	TRBV2	TRBJ2-5	-	-
TGTGCCAGCAGCTTAGTAGTAGCGGGAACTAGCACAGATACGCAGTATTTT	CASSLVVAGTSTDTQYF	TRBV7-8	TRBJ2-3	TRBD2	-
TGTGCCAGCAGTTACGACCTACGGGGTGGTTTCTTT	CASSYDLRGGFF	TRBV6-2/TRBV6-3	TRBJ1-1	-	-
TGTGCCAGCAGTCTTAGCGGGAAGGCATCCTACGAGCAGTACTTC	CASSLSGKASYEQYF	TRBV6-2/TRBV6-3	TRBJ2-7	TRBD2	-
TGTGCCAGCAGTTCCTGGACCAGACAAGAGACCCAGTACTTC	CASSSWTRQETQYF	TRBV12-3/TRBV12-4	TRBJ2-5	-	once
TGTGCCAGCAATAATCGGCGCGGGGAGCTGTTTTTT	CASNNRRGELFF	TRBV12-3/TRBV12-4	TRBJ2-2	-	-
TGTGCCAGCAGTTTATTCGACACCAGCTACACCTTC	CASSLFDTSYTF	TRBV28	TRBJ1-2	-	-
TGTGCCAGCAGCCACCTAAACACTGAAGCTTTCTTT	CASSHLNTEAFF	TRBV4-2	TRBJ1-1	-	many
TGTGCCATCAGTGCACCGCCACACCCAGATACGCAGTATTTT	CAISAPPHPDTQYF	TRBV10-3	TRBJ2-3	-	few
TGTGCCAGCAGCCGAAGGGTGGGTGAAAAACTGTTTTTT	CASSRRVGEKLFF	TRBV7-3	TRBJ1-4	-	few
TGTGCCAGCAGCTGGGGCTTAGGAGGAGAGACCCAGTACTTC	CASSWGLGGETQYF	TRBV12-3/TRBV12-4	TRBJ2-5	-	few
TGTGCCAGCAGCTCCCCCAGAGGACTAGCGGGGAATAATGAGCAGTTCTTC	CASSSPRGLAGNNEQFF	TRBV7-3	TRBJ2-1	TRBD2	few
TGTGCCAGCAGTTTAGACAGGGCTACCACAGATACGCAGTATTTT	CASSLDRATTDTQYF	TRBV28	TRBJ2-3	TRBD1	-